These 14 T cell receptor beta chains were all obtained from the same sample, sequenced in a study of blood T cell repertoires in COVID-19. Here immunoSEQ multiplex PCR was the method, and the copy in TCRdb shows in-frame clones only, minus some. The table includes roughly 230,000 clones, 84% detected once. The sample consisted of peripheral blood. These TCRs come from a man in his fifties or sixties with active or convalescent COVID-19.

The chain joins TRBV3-1 (or the pseudogene TRBV3-2) to TRBJ2-3; D is perhaps TRBD2 (6 bases). The CDR3 length is 13 residues. The germline V and J ends were trimmed by 4 bases and 5 bases, with 10 bases remaining between them. In germline, CDR1 is LGHDT, CDR2 YNNKEL (reference sequence). The CDR3 here is CASSRRGGDTQYF. CDR3 nucleotide sequence: TGTGCCAGCAGCCGGCGGGGCGGAGATACGCAGTATTTT.

J is TRBJ2-7 and V is TRBV7-9; the D gene is possibly TRBD2 (6 bases). In germline, CDR1 is SEHNR, CDR2 FQNEAQ (reference sequence). Deletions cut 2 bases from V and 1 base from J, with 12 bases between. This CDR3 spans 15 amino acids. The CDR3, as DNA: TGTGCCAGCAGCTTATATCCGGGGAGGTCCTACGAGCAGTACTTC. Protein product: CASSLYPGRSYEQYF.

This clone was picked up a small number of times. CDR3 sequence (DNA): TGTGCCAGCAGCGAGGGACTAGCGGGAGAGACCCAGTACTTC. Its translation is CASSEGLAGETQYF. The chain carries TRBV9 and TRBJ2-5; 12 bases line up with TRBD2. Germline V gene data show CDR1 as SGDLS and CDR2 as YYNGEE. The CDR3 runs to 14 residues. Trimming took 3 bases from V and 4 from J; bases not matched to a gene: 1.

The chain links TRBV19 to TRBJ2-1; 9 bases match TRBD2. J gave up 7 bases and V 5 bases, and 6 bases lay outside the gene matches. Germline CDR1 reads LNHDA; CDR2 reads SQIVND (reference sequence). This CDR3 region has 14 residues. CDR3 residues: CASSPGTSRNEQFF. CDR3 DNA sequence: TGTGCCAGTAGTCCCGGGACTAGCCGGAATGAGCAGTTCTTC.

The chain is built from TRBV4-3 and TRBJ2-7; 7 bases line up with TRBD1. Germline CDR1 reads LGHNA; CDR2 reads YSLEER. This CDR3 is built from 14 residues. V shed 3 bases and J 3 bases; nucleotides not matched to a gene: 5. The DNA of the CDR3 is TGCGCCAGCAGCCACCGAGGGGGCGGCTACGAGCAGTACTTC. It specifies CASSHRGGGYEQYF.

CDR3 DNA sequence: TGTGCCAGCAGCTCTGGATCCAGACAGGATGGCTACACCTTC. Translation gives CASSSGSRQDGYTF. The chain couples TRBV5-5 to TRBJ1-2; maybe TRBD1 (6 bases). V was trimmed by 3 bases and J by 6 bases, leaving 15 bases between them. Looked up from germline, CDR1 is SGHKS and CDR2 is YYEKEE (reference sequence). The CDR3 contains 14 residues.

This chain connects TRBV4-1 to TRBJ1-2; 11 bases fit TRBD1. Germline lookup yields CDR1 MGHRA and CDR2 YSYEKL. V shed 0 bases, J shed 3 bases, and the junction held 6 bases outside the gene matches. This CDR3 has 17 residues. CDR3 coding DNA: TGCGCCAGCAGCCAAGATCAAGGACAGGGGGCTTACTATGGCTACACCTTC. Translation: CASSQDQGQGAYYGYTF.

This clone was seen just once. V gene TRBV19 combines with J gene TRBJ2-5; 9 positions agree with TRBD1. This CDR3 has 15 amino acids. Germline assignment: CDR1 LNHDA and CDR2 SQIVND (reference sequence). V was pared by 6 bases and J by 5 bases, with 10 bases of the junction left unmatched. The CDR3 region is CASSLIQGAVETQYF. For the CDR3, the DNA is TGTGCCAGTAGCTTAATACAGGGGGCGGTCGAGACCCAGTACTTC.

The genes are TRBV19 and TRBJ1-6, with D possibly TRBD1 on 6 matching bases. The CDR3 is made up of 15 amino acids. The germline V gene has CDR1 LNHDA and CDR2 SQIVND (reference sequence). The V gene lost 5 bases and the J gene lost 10 bases, with 18 bases spanning the gap. DNA of the CDR3: TGTGCCAGTAGTGCTTACCTACAGGGTGGGTCACCCCTCCACTTT. Its protein is CASSAYLQGGSPLHF.

The chain links TRBV27 to TRBJ2-2, with 7 bases identical to TRBD2. Trimming took 2 bases from V and 1 from J; bases not matched to a gene: 1. This CDR3 comprises 15 residues. CDR1 is MNHEY, CDR2 SMNVEV, per germline (reference sequence). CDR3 sequence: CASSLRGGNTGELFF. The CDR3 bases are TGTGCCAGCAGTTTACGCGGGGGGAACACCGGGGAGCTGTTTTTT.

The J gene is TRBJ1-5, the V gene TRBV19; 8 bases are shared with TRBD1. Germline assignment: CDR1 LNHDA and CDR2 SQIVND (reference sequence). The CDR3 loop spans 16 amino acids. Trimming removed 0 bases from V and 2 bases from J; junction bases left unmatched: 3. The CDR3, as DNA: TGTGCCAGTAGTATAGATCCGGGACAGGGCAATCAGCCCCAGCATTTT. Its protein product is CASSIDPGQGNQPQHF.

The chain joins TRBV4-1 to TRBJ1-5, with TRBD1 as a possible D gene (6 bases). V was clipped by 3 bases and J by 0 bases, with 9 bases between them. The CDR3 contains 15 residues. Germline V gene data show CDR1 as MGHRA and CDR2 as YSYEKL. The CDR3 sequence: CASSQTGDSNQPQHF. Here the CDR3 DNA reads TGCGCCAGCAGCCAGACAGGAGATAGCAATCAGCCCCAGCATTTT.

The chain couples TRBV3-1 (or the pseudogene TRBV3-2) to TRBJ2-7; tentatively, D is TRBD1 (6 bases). The V end lost 5 bases, the J end lost 2 bases, and 16 bases lay between the germline ends. The CDR3 extends over 15 amino acids. The germline CDR1 and CDR2 sequences are LGHDT and YNNKEL (reference sequence). CDR3 in amino acids: CASSSNLQGTYEQYF. The CDR3 region has the DNA TGTGCCAGCAGCTCCAACCTACAGGGAACCTACGAGCAGTACTTC.

CDR3 protein: CASSPLGTVNEKLFF. CDR3 in DNA: TGTGCCAGCAGCCCCCTCGGTACAGTGAATGAAAAACTGTTTTTT. V is TRBV11-2 and J is TRBJ1-4; D is unresolved. The CDR3 has 15 amino acids. Trimming shortened V by 5 bases and J by 5 bases, and 15 bases separated the two germline ends. Germline-derived CDR1 and CDR2 are SGHAT and FQNNGV. Full variable domain (missing parts from reference TRBV11-2 and TRBJ1-4): EAGVAQSPRYKIIEKRQSVAFWCNPISGHATLYWYQQILGQGPKLLIQFQNNGVVDDSQLPKDRFSAERLKGVDSTLKIQPAKLEDSAVYLCASSPLGTVNEKLFFGSGTQLSVL.